This T cell receptor (beta chain) was sequenced in a study of OX40 agonist ivuxolimab in advanced cancers. The data were produced by immunoSEQ multiplex PCR, yet TCRdb's version contains in-frame clones alone and is incomplete. The sample comprises around 43,000 clones, roughly 86% of which are singletons, and around an eighth rests with the top ten. Autoimmune disease history or systemic immunosuppression meant exclusion. Concerning this clone itself: Its antigen is unknown.

Whole-study findings and limits: On average, CD8+ T cells showed a greater number of expanded clones than CD4+. In a subset of nonresponders, normalized T-cell clonal expansion was also low.

Material: CD4+ or CD8+ T cells sorted from blood, obtained in a trial of the OX40 agonist ivuxolimab. This TCR came from an adult with an advanced solid tumor such as melanoma, head and neck, liver or kidney cancer.

DNA of the CDR3: TGTGCCAGCAGCTTGGAGGGGCCCTATGGCTACACCTTC. The encoded protein is CASSLEGPYGYTF. The J gene is TRBJ1-2, the V gene TRBV5-4; D is perhaps TRBD1 (5 bases). This CDR3 is 13 amino acids long. In germline, CDR1 is SGHNT, CDR2 YYREEE (reference sequence). V lost 0 bases, J lost 4 bases, and 7 bases lay in between.